This T cell receptor (beta chain) was obtained from a study of blood T cell repertoires in COVID-19. As for the study in general: The United States, Italy and Spain were the sources of the acute and convalescent COVID-19 samples.

Authors' processing steps: It was from reference gene primer amplification that nucleated cell counts were estimated. Profiling relied on immunoSEQ multiplex PCR, and the TCRdb table lists in-frame clones only, not all of them. The D gene and trimming were derived from the DNA, and the V and J assignments and clone size from that table. The sample holds fewer than 200,000 clones; around 80% are singletons and the top ten take approximately 4%. Participant reports of clinical history set cohort assignment. V lost 11 bases to trimming and J lost 4 bases; unmatched junction nucleotides: 8. Germline CDR1 and CDR2: LNHDA and SQIVND (reference sequence). The CDR3 spans 14 residues.

This clonotype was obtained from a woman aged 45-59 years in a cohort exposed to, infected with or recovered from COVID-19 (not recorded which). The sequencing input was PBMCs or T cells enriched from blood (not recorded which). The gene calls are TRBV19 and TRBJ2-2; TRBD1 matches at 9 bases. The CDR3 nucleotides are TGTGCCTCTAGGACGGACAGGGGCACCGGGGAGCTGTTTTTT. Its translation: CASRTDRGTGELFF.